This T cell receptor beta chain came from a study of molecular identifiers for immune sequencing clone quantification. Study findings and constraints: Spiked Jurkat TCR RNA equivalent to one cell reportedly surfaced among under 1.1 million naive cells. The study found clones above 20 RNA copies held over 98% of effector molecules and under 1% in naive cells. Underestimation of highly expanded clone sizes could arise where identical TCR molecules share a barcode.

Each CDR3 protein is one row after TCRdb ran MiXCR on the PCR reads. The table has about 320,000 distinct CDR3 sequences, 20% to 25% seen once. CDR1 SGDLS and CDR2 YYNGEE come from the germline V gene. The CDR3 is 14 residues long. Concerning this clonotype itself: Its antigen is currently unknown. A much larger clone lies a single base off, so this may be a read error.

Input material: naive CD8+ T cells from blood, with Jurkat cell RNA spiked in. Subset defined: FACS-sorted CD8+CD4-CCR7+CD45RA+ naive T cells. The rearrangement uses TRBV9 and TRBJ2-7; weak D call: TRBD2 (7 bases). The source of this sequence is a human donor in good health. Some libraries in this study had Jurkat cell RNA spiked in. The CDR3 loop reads CASSLGGGSYGQYF. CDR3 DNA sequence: TGTGCCAGCAGCCTAGGGGGGGGTTCCTACGGGCAGTACTTC.